This TCR beta chain was captured by sequencing in a study of CD8 T cells in ankylosing spondylitis (dated by TCRdb to the late 2010s). With respect to the entire study: The study set out to find disease-linked TCR variants by profiling T cell receptor beta repertoires in ankylosing spondylitis patients and healthy donors. Peripheral blood samples were taken, and synovial fluid was additionally collected from ankylosing spondylitis patients. The full study cohort was made up of 25 ankylosing spondylitis patients and 108 healthy donors.

This clonotype was recorded many times. The antigen it recognizes is unknown. Base qualities are not at hand, and no much larger clone is one base apart. Instrument on record: Illumina HiSeq 2500. Quantitative 5'-RACE with molecular barcodes was used to prepare TCR beta libraries. The authors' analysis ran thus. Disease-linked TCR variants were identified with a new computational method built on a probabilistic model of VDJ rearrangement. Using fastp trimming at Q25 and MiXCR clonotype assembly, TCRdb reanalyzed the public sequencing data and kept in-frame beta chains. Each entry is one CDR3 protein sequence, shown with its most common DNA and genes. None of the V and J calls come from the authors' own analysis; TCRdb made them. The sample table shows some 200,000 distinct CDR3 sequences, and 15% to 20% are seen once. Around 4% of the sample comes from the top ten. From the germline V gene (reference sequence), CDR1 is MNHEY and CDR2 is SMNVEV. The CDR3, from cysteine to phenylalanine, totals 16 residues. The read is trimmed to its CDR3 DNA, 48 bases read in frame from base 1. V is cut back by 5 bases and J by 0 bases, with 8 bases in the junction unmatched.

Points the paper makes about the study in general: Some motif variants were previously reported in synovial fluid and blood of reactive arthritis patients, suggesting common disease-initiation mechanisms. Blood from ankylosing spondylitis patients appeared to be characterized by a TCR beta motif composed of several highly homologous amino acid variants. A CD8+ phenotype was shown by the disease-linked clones, which were found at relatively low frequencies in peripheral blood. The disease-linked clones were reported to be significantly enriched in matched synovial fluid samples from ankylosing spondylitis patients.

The clonotype comes from a male donor aged 10-35 years with ankylosing spondylitis or in good health (not recorded which). Donor details come from another sample of the same person, matched by shared clones. Sequenced material: blood, either unsorted or a sorted T cell fraction (not recorded which). Recombination connected TRBV27 to TRBJ2-3; the central 7 bases match TRBD1. The CDR3 here reads CASSPRQGVSTDTQYF. Here is the DNA: TGTGCCAGCAGTCCTAGACAGGGAGTAAGCACAGATACGCAGTATTTT.